These 23 T cell receptor beta chains share one sample of origin, sequenced in a study of regulatory T cells in long-lasting Graves disease. Sample time point: newly diagnosed GD, antithyroid drugs for less than 3 months. From PBMCs, RNA was extracted and then used to make the TCR library. To make TCR beta libraries, researchers used iRepertoire HTBI primers and Arm-PCR of CDR3 regions. MiXCR, applied by TCRdb to the multiplex PCR reads, yields one record per CDR3 protein. This sample has hundreds of thousands of distinct CDR3 sequences; 16% occur once, and the top ten carry under 20%. This sample was also put to use in a study of T cells in Graves' hyperthyroidism and ophthalmopathy.

The specimen was peripheral blood mononuclear cells (PBMCs), collected at new diagnosis, from a patient treated with antithyroid drugs. The source is a woman aged 25-40 years with Graves disease.

This clonotype was picked up many times. The chain uses TRBV5-1 and TRBJ2-2, with D possibly being TRBD2 (5 bases). This CDR3 comprises 14 residues. V gave up 4 bases and J gave up 7 bases, with 14 bases separating them. Germline V gene sequence: CDR1 SGHRS, CDR2 YFSETQ. CDR3 sequence (DNA): TGCGCCAGCAGCCAGGACGGAGGCTACGGGGAGCTGTTTTTT. Amino acids: CASSQDGGYGELFF.

The V and J genes are TRBV11-2 and TRBJ1-4; D uncertain. V shed 5 bases and J shed 7 bases, with 20 bases lying between them. The CDR3 is made up of 16 amino acids. Germline values: CDR1 SGHAT, CDR2 FQNNGV. The CDR3 is CASSDPTVNVGEKLFF. CDR3 nucleotide sequence: TGTGCCAGCAGCGACCCGACGGTAAATGTGGGTGAAAAACTGTTTTTT.

This clonotype was found many times. J is TRBJ2-1 and V is TRBV28, with 8 nucleotides matching TRBD2. Germline trimming cut 5 bases from V and 7 bases from J; bases unmatched to any gene: 10. Per germline, CDR1 MDHEN and CDR2 SYDVKM. The CDR3 length is 15 residues. The CDR3: CASSTPPAGGNEQFF. The CDR3 nucleotides are TGTGCCAGCAGTACCCCGCCCGCGGGGGGAAATGAGCAGTTCTTC.

In this sample, this clonotype turned up many times. The gene calls are TRBV7-9 and TRBJ1-6; D not certain. Germline V lookup: CDR1 SEHNR, CDR2 FQNEAQ (reference sequence). This CDR3 region has 16 residues. The V end was cut by 5 bases, the J end by 0 bases, with 11 bases between. The CDR3 DNA follows: TGTGCCAGCAGCGCGCCGATGAGCTCCTATAATTCACCCCTCCACTTT. Translation: CASSAPMSSYNSPLHF.

This clonotype was observed a handful of times. This chain links TRBV7-9 with TRBJ1-2; possible D gene TRBD1, 6 bases. Germline assignment: CDR1 SEHNR and CDR2 FQNEAQ (reference sequence). The CDR3 totals 15 residues. Trimming removed 5 bases at V and 4 bases at J, with 17 bases between. The CDR3 sequence: CASSQTRGLTYGYTF. CDR3 sequence (DNA): TGTGCCAGCAGCCAGACCAGGGGACTGACCTATGGCTACACCTTC.

The chain links TRBV5-1 to TRBJ1-4, with TRBD1 as a possible D gene (5 bases). There are 15 residues in the CDR3. CDR1 is SGHRS and CDR2 is YFSETQ in the germline V gene. V was shortened by 4 bases and J by 7 bases, with 17 bases between the two germline ends. The CDR3 nucleotides are TGCGCCAGCAGCGCCGGACGGGCCCAGGGTGAAAAACTGTTTTTT. Protein: CASSAGRAQGEKLFF.

Notes on this clonotype: At one boundary the junction diverges from the germline segment, which might be a read error. V is TRBV7-3 and J is TRBJ2-1; maybe TRBD2 (5 bases). The germline CDR1 and CDR2 sequences are SGHTA and FQGTGA. The CDR3 is made up of 13 amino acids. The CDR3 loop is CAGSPGSYNEQFF. CDR3 coding DNA: TGTGCCGGCAGCCCTGGGAGCTACAATGAGCAGTTCTTC.

This clonotype has a handful of counts. The CDR3 DNA follows: TGTGCCAGCAGCCAGCGGGGGCGGGAGGGATCCGAGCAGTACTTC. It codes for CASSQRGREGSEQYF. The gene calls are TRBV5-6 and TRBJ2-7; 9 nucleotides match TRBD2. This CDR3 comprises 15 residues. The germline V gene has CDR1 SGHDT and CDR2 YYEEEE. Losses at the gene ends were 4 bases for V and 6 bases for J; bases not matched to a gene: 11.

This clonotype has a handful of counts. This chain links TRBV6-5 with TRBJ1-5; D unresolved. Germline V CDR1 and CDR2: MNHEY, SVGAGI. The CDR3 consists of 16 residues. V was clipped by 2 bases and J by 1 base, with 12 bases between them. CDR3 protein: CASSYGFGRSNQPQHF. Here the CDR3 DNA reads TGTGCCAGCAGTTACGGATTCGGCAGGAGCAATCAGCCCCAGCATTTT.

This clonotype appeared a few times. The rearrangement joins TRBV6-7 to TRBJ1-5; D gene unclear. TRBV6-7 is sorted into the ORF group, with uncertain function. The CDR3 extends over 9 amino acids. The V and J ends lost 10 bases and 7 bases respectively, with 5 bases between them. The CDR3 sequence: CATYQPQHF. The CDR3, as DNA: TGTGCCACTTACCAGCCCCAGCATTTT.

This clonotype was detected many times. The V call is TRBV12-3 or TRBV12-4, the J call TRBJ1-1; TRBD1 aligns across 7 bases. V lost 5 bases to trimming and J lost 9 bases; unmatched junction nucleotides: 6. CDR3 length equals 12 residues. Written as DNA, the CDR3 is TGTGCCAGCAGTAGCGGGACAGCTAAAGCTTTCTTT. This translates into CASSSGTAKAFF.

This rearrangement joins TRBV4-1 to TRBJ2-1; D is unresolved. Trimming removed 0 bases from V and 2 bases from J, with 14 bases in between. Looked up from germline, CDR1 is MGHRA and CDR2 is YSYEKL. This CDR3 contains 17 residues. DNA for the CDR3: TGCGCCAGCAGCCAAGATGAAGGAGTGTCCGCCTACAATGAGCAGTTCTTC. Amino acids: CASSQDEGVSAYNEQFF.

Remarks on this clonotype: Only one base separates this from a far larger clonotype, so it likely reflects a read error. CDR3 sequence: CACGQGVTGELFF. In DNA, the CDR3 is TGTGCCTGCGGACAGGGGGTCACCGGGGAGCTGTTTTTT. The chain links TRBV2 to TRBJ2-2, with 10 bases identical to TRBD1. Germline V CDR1 and CDR2: SNHLY, FYNNEI. The CDR3 length is 13 residues. The junction had 4 bases not matched to a gene; V was cut back by 11 bases and J by 4 bases. Variable domain in full (rest from reference TRBV2 and TRBJ2-2): EPEVTQTPSHQVTQMGQEVILRCVPISNHLYFYWYRQILGQKVEFLVSFYNNEISEKSEIFDDQFSVERPDGSNFTLKIRSTKLEDSAMYFCACGQGVTGELFFGEGSRLTVL.

There are many counts of this clonotype. The genes are TRBV19 and TRBJ2-1; a possible D gene is TRBD1 (6 bases). Germline values: CDR1 LNHDA, CDR2 SQIVND (reference sequence). The CDR3 runs to 14 residues. The V gene lost 7 bases and the J gene lost 0 bases, with 10 bases spanning the gap. The CDR3 here is CASKRTASYNEQFF. In DNA form, the CDR3 reads TGTGCCAGTAAAAGGACAGCCTCCTACAATGAGCAGTTCTTC. Combining the CDR3 with reference TRBV19 and TRBJ2-1 gives the whole variable domain DGGITQSPKYLFRKEGQNVTLSCEQNLNHDAMYWYRQDPGQGLRLIYYSQIVNDFQKGDIAEGYSVSREKKESFPLTVTSAQKNPTAFYLCASKRTASYNEQFFGPGTRLTVL.

In regard to this clonotype: Its ends do not fully match the called genes, so a read error is possible. V usage is TRBV3-1 and J usage is TRBJ2-1; 11 bases match TRBD2. This CDR3 comprises 15 residues. The germline V gene encodes CDR1 LGHDT and CDR2 YNNKEL (reference sequence). CDR3 in amino acids: CASTQALAGVNEQFF. The CDR3 DNA follows: TGTGCCAGCACCCAAGCACTAGCGGGAGTTAATGAGCAGTTCTTC.

This clonotype showed up just a few times. V gene TRBV5-5 combines with J gene TRBJ2-2; D tentatively fits TRBD1 or TRBD2 (5 bases each). Germline lookup yields CDR1 SGHKS and CDR2 YYEKEE (reference sequence). Between the trimmed V and J ends, which lost 2 bases and 3 bases, there was a span of 14 bases. The CDR3 has 16 amino acids. The CDR3 DNA reads as TGTGCCAGCAGCTTTACGGCAGGGACCTACACCGGGGAGCTGTTTTTT. Protein sequence: CASSFTAGTYTGELFF.

The sample holds a few counts of this clonotype. The genes are TRBV2 and TRBJ1-1, with D tentatively TRBD1 (5 bases). The CDR3 is 12 amino acids. Germline CDR1 SNHLY, CDR2 FYNNEI. V lost 5 bases, J lost 7 bases, and 11 bases lay in between. The CDR3 sequence is CASSSTGLEAFF. CDR3 bases: TGTGCCAGCAGTAGTACGGGACTTGAAGCTTTCTTT.

V and J are TRBV10-1 and TRBJ2-1; D might be TRBD2 (6 bases). V gave up 8 bases and J gave up 7 bases, with 12 bases separating them. Germline V gene lookup returns CDR1 WNHNN and CDR2 SYGVQD (reference sequence). The CDR3 covers 12 residues. The CDR3 DNA sequence: TGCGCCAGCGCGGGGCTACAGAATGAGCAGTTCTTC. It encodes CASAGLQNEQFF.

V is TRBV19 and J is TRBJ1-5; D may be TRBD1 (5 bases). The germline V gene has CDR1 LNHDA and CDR2 SQIVND (reference sequence). The V gene lost 4 bases and the J gene lost 3 bases, with 10 bases spanning the gap. The CDR3 contains 14 residues. CDR3 region: CASSSDRHNQPQHF. The CDR3 bases are TGTGCCAGTAGTAGTGACAGACACAATCAGCCCCAGCATTTT.

V gene TRBV29-1 combines with J gene TRBJ2-2; 8 bases line up with TRBD2. This CDR3 is 16 amino acids long. V shed 1 base, J shed 6 bases, and the junction held 10 bases outside the gene matches. In germline, CDR1 is SQVTM, CDR2 ANQGSEA. The CDR3 sequence: CSVEVWTGGGSGELFF. The CDR3 bases are TGCAGCGTTGAAGTCTGGACGGGGGGGGGTTCCGGGGAGCTGTTTTTT.

This clonotype was seen more than once but under ten times. The V and J genes are TRBV9 and TRBJ1-3; D is unresolved. The germline V and J ends were trimmed by 3 bases and 0 bases, with 10 bases remaining between them. The CDR3 covers 15 residues. Germline CDR1 reads SGDLS; CDR2 reads YYNGEE. CDR3 sequence reads: CASSALASSGNTIYF. The CDR3 DNA sequence: TGTGCCAGCAGCGCCTTAGCCAGCTCTGGAAACACCATATATTTT.

The chain joins TRBV7-3 to TRBJ2-7; D not certain. The ends were cut back, 2 bases at V and 0 bases at J, with 14 bases in the middle. Germline CDR1 is SGHTA and CDR2 is FQGTGA. This CDR3 has 16 amino acids. CDR3 region: CASSLGGAVSSYEQYF. The CDR3 nucleotides are TGTGCCAGCAGCTTAGGCGGCGCCGTTAGCTCCTACGAGCAGTACTTC.

This clonotype was counted a few times. The chain links TRBV30 to TRBJ2-1; 13 positions match TRBD2. CDR1 and CDR2 from the germline V gene are GTSNPN and SVGIG (reference sequence). V lost 2 bases to trimming and J lost 8 bases; unmatched junction nucleotides: 6. CDR3 length: 15 amino acids. In nucleotides, the CDR3 is TGTGCCTGGAGTACGGGACTAGCGGGATTGGATGAGCAGTTCTTC. Translated, it gives CAWSTGLAGLDEQFF.